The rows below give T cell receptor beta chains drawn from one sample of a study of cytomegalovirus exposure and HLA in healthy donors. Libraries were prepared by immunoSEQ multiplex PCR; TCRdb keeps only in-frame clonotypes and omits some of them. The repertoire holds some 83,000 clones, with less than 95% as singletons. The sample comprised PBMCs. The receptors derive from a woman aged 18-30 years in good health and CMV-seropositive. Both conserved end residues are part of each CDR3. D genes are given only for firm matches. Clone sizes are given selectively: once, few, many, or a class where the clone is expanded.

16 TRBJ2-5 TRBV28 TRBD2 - TGTGCCAGCAGTTTAGGGGGACTAGCGGGCCAAGAGACCCAGTACTTC CASSLGGLAGQETQYF
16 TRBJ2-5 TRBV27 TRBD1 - TGTGCCAGCAGTTTGCTGGACAGGGGGCGCCGGGAGACCCAGTACTTC CASSLLDRGRRETQYF
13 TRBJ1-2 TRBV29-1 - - TGCAGCGTTGAAGAACAGACTAACTATGGCTACACCTTC CSVEEQTNYGYTF
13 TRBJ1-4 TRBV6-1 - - TGTGCCAGCGGTAGGGGATTTGGGGAAAAACTGTTTTTT CASGRGFGEKLFF
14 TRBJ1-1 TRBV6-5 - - TGTGCCAGCAGTTACTCCCAGGGGAACACTGAAGCTTTCTTT CASSYSQGNTEAFF
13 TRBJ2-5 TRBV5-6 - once TGTGCCAGCAGCGATCAGGGAATGAAGACCCAGTACTTC CASSDQGMKTQYF
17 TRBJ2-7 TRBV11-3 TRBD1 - TGTGCCAGCAGCTTAGATGGTTTGAGGCAGGGGGCCAGCGAGCAGTACTTC CASSLDGLRQGASEQYF
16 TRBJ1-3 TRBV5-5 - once TGTGCCAGCAGCTTGGGAATTCGGAGCTCTGGAAACACCATATATTTT CASSLGIRSSGNTIYF
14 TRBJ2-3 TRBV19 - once TGTGCCAGTAGTGACAGATTCGGAACAGATACGCAGTATTTT CASSDRFGTDTQYF
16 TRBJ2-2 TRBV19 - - TGTGCCAGTAGTATACCCCACCTCCTACCCGCCGGGGAGCTGTTTTTT CASSIPHLLPAGELFF
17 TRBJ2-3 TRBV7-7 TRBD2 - TGTGCCAGCAGCCGAGGGGCGGGAGGGGTCGGCACAGATACGCAGTATTTT CASSRGAGGVGTDTQYF
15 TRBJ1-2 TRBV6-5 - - TGTGCCAGCAGAGACAATCGGGGGGGCAACTATGGCTACACCTTC CASRDNRGGNYGYTF
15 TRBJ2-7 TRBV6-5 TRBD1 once TGTGCCAGCAGTTACTCTGGGACAGGGGACTACGAGCAGTACTTC CASSYSGTGDYEQYF
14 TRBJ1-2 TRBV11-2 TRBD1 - TGTGCCAGCAGTCGTACAGGGGATGTCTATGGCTACACCTTC CASSRTGDVYGYTF
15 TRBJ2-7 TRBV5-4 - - TGTGCCAGCAGCCCTAAGACAGAGAGCTCCTACGAGCAGTACTTC CASSPKTESSYEQYF
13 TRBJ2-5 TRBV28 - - TGTGCCAGCAGTTTAGCGGAGAGAGAGACCCAGTACTTC CASSLAERETQYF
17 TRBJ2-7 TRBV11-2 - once TGTGCCAGCAGCTTGGGCCTCGCAGGTGTGTCCCCCTACGAGCAGTACTTC CASSLGLAGVSPYEQYF
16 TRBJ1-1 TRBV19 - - TGTGCCAGTAGTATTAAAGGGACACCTCGGAGCACTGAAGCTTTCTTT CASSIKGTPRSTEAFF
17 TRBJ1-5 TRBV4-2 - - TGTGCCAGCAGCCAAGTTCAGGGGCTGTATAGCAATCAGCCCCAGCATTTT CASSQVQGLYSNQPQHF
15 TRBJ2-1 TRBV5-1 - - TGCGCCAGCAGCTTGGTCACGGGAGCGGACAATGAGCAGTTCTTC CASSLVTGADNEQFF
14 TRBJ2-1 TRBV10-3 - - TGTGCCATCAGCTTGGGCCAGGGGATGGACGAGCAGTTCTTC CAISLGQGMDEQFF
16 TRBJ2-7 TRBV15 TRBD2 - TGTGCCACCAGCAGAGATCTAACTAGCGGGAGGGGGTGGCAGTACTTC CATSRDLTSGRGWQYF
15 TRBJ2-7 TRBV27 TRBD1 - TGTGCCAGCAGCCAAAGTGGGACAGGGAACTACGAGCAGTACTTC CASSQSGTGNYEQYF
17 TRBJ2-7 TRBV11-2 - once TGTGCCAGCAGCTTAGCTGCGGGTTCGCTGGGGTTCTACGAGCAGTACTTC CASSLAAGSLGFYEQYF
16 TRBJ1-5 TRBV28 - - TGTGCCAGCAGTTTAACCGGGTTTATTGGCAATCAGCCCCAGCATTTT CASSLTGFIGNQPQHF
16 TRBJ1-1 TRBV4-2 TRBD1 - TGTGCCAGCAGCCAAGAGGAGGGACAGGGGTACACTGAAGCTTTCTTT CASSQEEGQGYTEAFF
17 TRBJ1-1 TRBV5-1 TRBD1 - TGCGCCAGCAGCTTGGGGGGGGCACAGGGGCTTAACACTGAAGCTTTCTTT CASSLGGAQGLNTEAFF
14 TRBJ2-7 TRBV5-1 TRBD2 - TGCGCCAGCAGCCCAGGACTAGGGTTCCACGAGCAGTACTTC CASSPGLGFHEQYF
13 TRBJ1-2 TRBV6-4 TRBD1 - TGTGCCAGCAGGCCCGGACAGGGGACTGGCTACACCTTC CASRPGQGTGYTF
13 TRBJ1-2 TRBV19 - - TGTGCCAGTAGAATTACGGGATCATATGGCTACACCTTC CASRITGSYGYTF
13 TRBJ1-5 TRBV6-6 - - TGTGCCAGCAGTTACTCAGTCTCGGGGCCCCAGCATTTT CASSYSVSGPQHF
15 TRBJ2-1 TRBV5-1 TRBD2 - TGCGCCACCTCATATTTAGCGGGGGGGGAGAATGAGCAGTTCTTC CATSYLAGGENEQFF
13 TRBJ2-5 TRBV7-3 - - TGTGCCAGCAGCAGCGACAGACAAGAGACCCAGTACTTC CASSSDRQETQYF
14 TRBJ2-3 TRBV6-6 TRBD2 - TGTGCCAGCAGCTCTAGCGGCGCCACAGATACGCAGTATTTT CASSSSGATDTQYF
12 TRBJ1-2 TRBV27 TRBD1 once TGTGCCAGCAGAGACAGGGGAGGTGGCTACACCTTC CASRDRGGGYTF
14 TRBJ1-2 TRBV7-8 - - TGTGCCAGCAGCTTAGGTTCGGGAGCCTATGGCTACACCTTC CASSLGSGAYGYTF
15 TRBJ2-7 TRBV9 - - TGTGCCAGCAGCGTAGGCGGGGAGGATAGTTACGAGCAGTACTTC CASSVGGEDSYEQYF
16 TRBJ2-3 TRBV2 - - TGTGCCAGCTACCGGGCCGCGAGGAGGATCGGGGATACGCAGTATTTT CASYRAARRIGDTQYF
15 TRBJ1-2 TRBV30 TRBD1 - TGTGCCTGGAGTGCCGGGACAGGGGGGAACTATGGCTACACCTTC CAWSAGTGGNYGYTF
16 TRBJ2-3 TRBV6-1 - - TGTGCCAGCAGTGAGAGACTAGTCGTCGTTCCAGATACGCAGTATTTT CASSERLVVVPDTQYF
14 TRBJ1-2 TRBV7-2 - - TGTGCCAGCCGCCCTGGGAGGGTTAACTATGGCTACACCTTC CASRPGRVNYGYTF